Listed below are T cell receptor beta chains from one sample, sequenced in a study of blood T cell repertoires in COVID-19. TCRdb's copy holds only in-frame clones and misses some; the assay was immunoSEQ multiplex PCR. Here the sample spans approximately 300,000 clones, about 93% being singletons. Sequenced sample: peripheral blood. The receptors were gathered from a woman under 40 with COVID-19, enrolled during active disease. Both conserved end residues are part of each CDR3. D genes are given only for firm matches. Clone size is not always given. Where it is, it says once, few, many or a class for expanded clones.

clone_size,d_call,j_call,v_call,cdr3_nt,cdr3_aa
-,-,TRBJ1-5,TRBV10-3,TGTGCCATCAGTGAGTCTCGGGGGGGAGAGCCCCAGCATTTT,CAISESRGGEPQHF
-,TRBD1,TRBJ1-2,TRBV5-5,TGTGCCAGCAGCTCACGCCCACAGGGGGGGTATGGCTACACCTTC,CASSSRPQGGYGYTF
-,TRBD1,TRBJ1-5,TRBV6-4,TGTGCCAGCATCGATAACCGGGACAGGGGGCTTCATCAGCCCCAGCATTTT,CASIDNRDRGLHQPQHF
few,-,TRBJ2-7,TRBV5-1,TGCGCCAGCAGCTTGGAGGCAGAGGGCCCCTACGAGCAGTACTTC,CASSLEAEGPYEQYF
-,-,TRBJ1-5,TRBV5-5,TGTGCCAGCAGCTTGCAAAGCAATCAGCCCCAGCATTTT,CASSLQSNQPQHF
-,-,TRBJ2-3,TRBV5-6,TGTGCCAGCAGCCAAAACTCTCGTTTCACCAATACGCAGTATTTT,CASSQNSRFTNTQYF
many,TRBD2,TRBJ2-5,TRBV19,TGTGCCAGCGGGTGGGGAGGGGAGGGTCAGGAGACCCAGTACTTC,CASGWGGEGQETQYF
-,TRBD2,TRBJ2-3,TRBV30,TGTGCCTGGACACGCGGGACTAGCGCTAGCACAGATACGCAGTATTTT,CAWTRGTSASTDTQYF
-,TRBD2,TRBJ2-2,TRBV5-1,TGCGCCAGCAGCAAAGGACTAGCGGGAAAGTTGGGGGAGCTGTTTTTT,CASSKGLAGKLGELFF
-,-,TRBJ1-4,TRBV18,TGTGCCAGCTCACCGAGCGATCGTAGGGAAAAACTGTTTTTT,CASSPSDRREKLFF
-,TRBD1,TRBJ2-7,TRBV4-1,TGCGCCAGCAGCCAGGGGACAGGGAACTACGAGCAGTACTTC,CASSQGTGNYEQYF
once,-,TRBJ1-2,TRBV4-3,TGCGCCAGCGCCCCGGGGTATGGCTATGGCTACACCTTC,CASAPGYGYGYTF
-,-,TRBJ1-5,TRBV11-2,TGTGCCAGCAGCTTAGATGGGGCACGCTATAGCAATCAGCCCCAGCATTTT,CASSLDGARYSNQPQHF
-,-,TRBJ2-7,TRBV28,TGTGCCAGCAGTGATCAGGATAACGAGCAGTACTTC,CASSDQDNEQYF
-,-,TRBJ2-7,TRBV28,TGTGCCAGCACGTCGCAGGGCGTCCACGAGCAGTACTTC,CASTSQGVHEQYF
-,-,TRBJ2-3,TRBV6-6,TGTGCCAGCACCCTCGCTAGCAGCACAGATACGCAGTATTTT,CASTLASSTDTQYF
-,TRBD1,TRBJ2-2,TRBV30,TGTGCCTGGAGTGTACTTGGGACAGGGGGCACCGGGGAGCTGTTTTTT,CAWSVLGTGGTGELFF
-,TRBD2,TRBJ2-7,TRBV5-6,TGTGCCAGCAGCTTGGAGAGGGGAACTAGCGGCTCCTACGAGCAGTACTTC,CASSLERGTSGSYEQYF
-,-,TRBJ2-7,TRBV6-5,TGTGCCAGCAGTTATGGGACTTTCCACGCCTACGAGCAGTACTTC,CASSYGTFHAYEQYF
-,-,TRBJ1-5,TRBV5-1,TGCGCCAGCAGTGGGGGCCTCAATCAGCCCCAGCATTTT,CASSGGLNQPQHF
-,-,TRBJ1-5,TRBV29-1,TGCAGCGCCCAGTTCGGCCAGGGTCAGCCCCAGCATTTT,CSAQFGQGQPQHF
-,-,TRBJ1-5,TRBV7-2,TGTGCCAGCAGCTTAGTTGGTAGTAATCAGCCCCAGCATTTT,CASSLVGSNQPQHF
-,-,TRBJ2-1,TRBV6-2/TRBV6-3,TGTGCCAGCAGTTACCAAACCCCGACTGACTCCTACAATGAGCAGTTCTTC,CASSYQTPTDSYNEQFF
-,TRBD1,TRBJ2-1,TRBV19,TGTGCCAGTAGTACCGGCGGACAGGGGACAGATGAGCAGTTCTTC,CASSTGGQGTDEQFF
once,-,TRBJ1-1,TRBV5-4,TGTGCCAGCAGCCCAACGGGGGTGGAAGCTTTCTTT,CASSPTGVEAFF
-,-,TRBJ1-5,TRBV5-1,TGCGCCAGCAGCCCCGAGGGCAATCAGCCCCAGCATTTT,CASSPEGNQPQHF
-,-,TRBJ2-1,TRBV5-8,TGTGCCAGCAGCATAGGGACTTTATACAATGAGCAGTTCTTC,CASSIGTLYNEQFF
-,TRBD2,TRBJ2-1,TRBV4-2,TGTGCCAGCAGCCAAGTTGGACTAGCTGATAACAATGAGCAGTTCTTC,CASSQVGLADNNEQFF
-,TRBD2,TRBJ2-1,TRBV23-1,TGCGCCAGCAGTCTAAATGAGACTAGCGGAGCGTGGCAGTTCTTC,CASSLNETSGAWQFF
-,-,TRBJ1-1,TRBV6-5,TGTGCCAGCAGTTACATCCGGGTGAACACTGAAGCTTTCTTT,CASSYIRVNTEAFF
-,TRBD1,TRBJ1-4,TRBV15,TGTGCCACCAGCAGAGACTCTCCGGGACAGCCATTCCCAACTAATGAAAAACTGTTTTTT,CATSRDSPGQPFPTNEKLFF
-,-,TRBJ1-5,TRBV27,TGTGCCAGCCGTGGTGAGGCAGCATTCAATCAGCCCCAGCATTTT,CASRGEAAFNQPQHF
-,-,TRBJ2-2,TRBV5-1,TGCGCCAGCAGACTTGGGCCCCTCGGGGAGCTGTTTTTT,CASRLGPLGELFF
-,-,TRBJ1-4,TRBV29-1,TGCAGCGTTGAAGTGGGCACCGGTCGTGCCAATGAAAAACTGTTTTTT,CSVEVGTGRANEKLFF
-,TRBD2,TRBJ2-2,TRBV5-1,TGCGCCAGCAGCTCCCCCCTAGCGGGAGGTAACGCGAACACCGGGGAGCTGTTTTTT,CASSSPLAGGNANTGELFF
-,TRBD2,TRBJ2-1,TRBV7-9,TGTGCCAGCAGCTTTACTAGCGGGAGTTACAATGAGCAGTTCTTC,CASSFTSGSYNEQFF
-,TRBD1,TRBJ1-4,TRBV28,TGTGCCAGCAGTTTAAGTTCAGGGGGCCATGAAAAACTGTTTTTT,CASSLSSGGHEKLFF
-,-,TRBJ1-4,TRBV21-1,TGTGCCAGCAGCAAGTGGACAATTAATGAAAAACTGTTTTTT,CASSKWTINEKLFF
-,TRBD1,TRBJ1-2,TRBV5-1,TGCGCCAGCAGCTCGAGTACAGGGGGAGGAGGCTACACCTTC,CASSSSTGGGGYTF
-,-,TRBJ2-3,TRBV3-1/TRBV3-2,TGTGCCAGCAGCCAAGATCGGGGCAGGGGTAGAAGCACAGATACGCAGTATTTT,CASSQDRGRGRSTDTQYF
-,-,TRBJ2-5,TRBV20-1,TGCAGTGCTAGTTTACCAGGGGGGTTCCAAGAGACCCAGTACTTC,CSASLPGGFQETQYF
-,-,TRBJ1-1,TRBV18,TGTGCCAGCTCACCACCGGGTAGAGGGTTGAACACTGAAGCTTTCTTT,CASSPPGRGLNTEAFF
once,-,TRBJ1-4,TRBV20-1,TGCAGTGCTTCGTTCCAGGGCCTCCTATGG,CSASFQGLLW
-,-,TRBJ1-4,TRBV6-5,TGTGCCAGCAGTCTGCGACAGTTATCAAATGAAAAACTGTTTTTT,CASSLRQLSNEKLFF
-,TRBD2,TRBJ2-7,TRBV2,TGTGCCAGGGGGACTAGCGAGGTCTCCTACGAGCAGTACTTC,CARGTSEVSYEQYF
-,TRBD1,TRBJ2-1,TRBV2,TGTGCCAGCAGAGCGACAGGGAGTTCCTACAATGAGCAGTTCTTC,CASRATGSSYNEQFF